The 29 T cell receptor beta chains presented below share a single source sample, sequenced in a study of blood T cell repertoires in COVID-19. The table came from immunoSEQ multiplex PCR; TCRdb's copy has only in-frame clones and leaves some out. The data show about 410,000 clones, 89% seen once. The sample consisted of peripheral blood. These receptors came from a woman in her thirties or forties with COVID-19, enrolled during active disease.

The V and J genes are TRBV18 and TRBJ1-4; D gene ambiguous. Trimming removed 1 base at V and 8 bases at J, with 8 bases between. CDR1 KGHSH and CDR2 LQKENI come from the germline V gene. The CDR3 runs to 13 residues. The CDR3 DNA is TGTGCCAGCTCACCACGGGCAGAAGAAAAACTGTTTTTT. It specifies CASSPRAEEKLFF.

J is TRBJ1-2 and V is TRBV27; D gene unclear. Trimming left V 3 bases short and J 3 bases short, with 8 bases between. CDR1 is MNHEY and CDR2 is SMNVEV in the germline V gene (reference sequence). The CDR3 loop spans 13 amino acids. This chain's CDR3 is CASSLAVDYGYTF. Here the CDR3 DNA reads TGTGCCAGCAGTTTGGCGGTCGACTATGGCTACACCTTC.

The chain recombines TRBV27 with TRBJ1-2; the match to TRBD1 covers 8 bases. V lost 4 bases to trimming and J lost 8 bases; unmatched junction nucleotides: 12. The germline CDR1 and CDR2 sequences are MNHEY and SMNVEV (reference sequence). This CDR3 comprises 15 residues. CDR3 sequence: CASSSKSQGARGYTF. As DNA, the CDR3 is TGTGCCAGCAGTTCGAAATCCCAGGGGGCGAGAGGCTACACCTTC.

The chain has TRBV18 and TRBJ1-1; the D is unclear. Trimming took 6 bases from V and 0 from J, leaving 17 bases between them. This CDR3 contains 16 residues. Germline V CDR1 and CDR2: KGHSH, LQKENI. As DNA, the CDR3 is TGTGCCAGCTCTCCGCCCAAGGGAGGGCTGAACACTGAAGCTTTCTTT. Protein product: CASSPPKGGLNTEAFF.

The chain employs TRBV18 and TRBJ1-1; tentatively, D is TRBD1 (6 bases). CDR1 KGHSH and CDR2 LQKENI come from the germline V gene. The CDR3 length is 17 residues. V was pared by 3 bases and J by 1 base, with 18 bases between. DNA for the CDR3: TGTGCCAGCTCACCCTCGGACAGCCCTTTTGGGAACACTGAAGCTTTCTTT. This encodes CASSPSDSPFGNTEAFF.

The genes are TRBV18 and TRBJ1-1; D possibly corresponds to TRBD1 (5 bases). Trimming stripped 0 bases from V and 5 bases from J, with 19 bases between. This CDR3 contains 17 residues. Germline assignment: CDR1 KGHSH and CDR2 LQKENI. The DNA of the CDR3 is TGTGCCAGCTCACCACCGGGGCGGACGTGGCGGCGGACTGAAGCTTTCTTT. Translated: CASSPPGRTWRRTEAFF.

This clone has a handful of counts. J is TRBJ2-5 and V is TRBV7-8; the D gene is possibly TRBD2 (5 bases). CDR3 length: 14 amino acids. The germline CDR1 and CDR2 sequences are SGHVS and FQNEAQ. Trimming cost V 1 base and J 1 base, with 7 bases left between them. The CDR3 coding sequence is TGTGCCAGCAGCTTAGTTAGCGCCCAAGAGACCCAGTACTTC. Its protein product is CASSLVSAQETQYF. Looking up the rest from reference TRBV7-8 and TRBJ2-5 gives the full variable domain: GAGVSQSPRYKVAKRGQDVALRCDPISGHVSLFWYQQALGQGPEFLTYFQNEAQLDKSGLPSDRFFAERPEGSVSTLKIQRTQQEDSAVYLCASSLVSAQETQYFGPGTRLLVL.

V gene TRBV27 combines with J gene TRBJ1-6; 7 bases are shared with TRBD1. Trimming cost V 4 bases and J 7 bases; bases outside gene matches: 4. The CDR3 is 14 residues long. Germline values: CDR1 MNHEY, CDR2 SMNVEV (reference sequence). For the CDR3, the DNA is TGTGCCAGCAGTTCCACAGGGGCGAATTCACCCCTCCACTTT. As protein: CASSSTGANSPLHF.

Only one count was recorded for this clone. The V gene is TRBV5-1, the J gene TRBJ1-2; a weak D match, TRBD1 (6 bases). The CDR3 is 12 amino acids. V shed 0 bases and J shed 13 bases, with 13 bases lying between them. Looked up from germline, CDR1 is SGHRS and CDR2 is YFSETQ. The chain's CDR3 is CASSLEQGVFTF. CDR3 DNA: TGCGCCAGCAGCTTGGAACAGGGTGTTTTCACCTTC.

The chain joins TRBV4-2 to TRBJ1-2; 9 nucleotides match TRBD1. The CDR3 contains 15 residues. Germline values: CDR1 LGHNA, CDR2 YNFKEQ. V was pared by 3 bases and J by 5 bases, with 7 bases of the junction left unmatched. CDR3 in amino acids: CASSHAGTGPYGYTF. Written as DNA, the CDR3 is TGTGCCAGCAGCCACGCCGGGACAGGGCCTTATGGCTACACCTTC.

With respect to this clone: The junction shows a germline mismatch at one end, possibly a read error. J is TRBJ1-1 and V is TRBV5-5; D might be TRBD1 (5 bases). The germline V gene has CDR1 SGHKS and CDR2 YYEKEE (reference sequence). This CDR3 is 15 amino acids long. The CDR3 spells CASSLAGHLNAEAFF. The CDR3 DNA reads TGTGCCAGCAGCTTGGCCGGACACCTGAACGCTGAAGCTTTCTTT.

The chain uses TRBV27 and TRBJ2-5; possibly TRBD1 for D (5 bases). The CDR3 covers 13 residues. The V end was cut by 5 bases, the J end by 5 bases, with 12 bases between. Germline lookup yields CDR1 MNHEY and CDR2 SMNVEV (reference sequence). CDR3 amino acids: CASSRQLLETQYF. The CDR3 DNA is TGTGCCAGCAGTCGACAGTTGTTGGAGACCCAGTACTTC.

This chain joins TRBV7-3 and TRBJ1-1; possible D gene TRBD1, 5 bases. The V end was cut by 5 bases, the J end by 1 base, with 14 bases between. Germline V CDR1 and CDR2: SGHTA, FQGTGA. This CDR3 is built from 15 residues. The chain's CDR3 is CASSPQGVGNTEAFF. CDR3 coding DNA: TGTGCCAGCAGCCCTCAGGGCGTAGGGAACACTGAAGCTTTCTTT.

CDR3 region: CASSPDYATNEKLFF. In DNA, the CDR3 is TGTGCCAGCTCACCGGACTACGCAACTAATGAAAAACTGTTTTTT. The chain carries TRBV18 and TRBJ1-4; D is unclear. From germline, CDR1 is KGHSH and CDR2 LQKENI. The CDR3 consists of 15 residues. V was cut by 3 bases and J by 0 bases, with 8 bases left in between.

This chain joins TRBV28 and TRBJ1-2; no firm D call. From germline, CDR1 is MDHEN and CDR2 SYDVKM. CDR3 length equals 14 residues. The V gene lost 1 base and the J gene lost 8 bases, with 14 bases spanning the gap. In DNA form, the CDR3 reads TGTGCCAGCAGTTTATACGCCCCCGCTCGGGGCTACACCTTC. Amino acid sequence: CASSLYAPARGYTF.

V and J are TRBV5-1 and TRBJ2-3; 13 nucleotides align to TRBD2. Per the germline V gene, CDR1 is SGHRS and CDR2 is YFSETQ. The length of the CDR3 is 17 residues. Trimming removed 4 bases from V and 5 bases from J; junction bases left unmatched: 10. CDR3 sequence (DNA): TGCGCCAGCAGCCCGACTCCGGGACTAGCGGGGAAAGATACGCAGTATTTT. Protein product: CASSPTPGLAGKDTQYF. Combining the CDR3 with reference TRBV5-1 and TRBJ2-3 gives the whole variable domain KAGVTQTPRYLIKTRGQQVTLSCSPISGHRSVSWYQQTPGQGLQFLFEYFSETQRNKGNFPGRFSGRQFSNSRSEMNVSTLELGDSALYLCASSPTPGLAGKDTQYFGPGTRLTVL.

The chain carries TRBV9 and TRBJ2-5, with D maybe TRBD2 (5 bases). V was shortened by 0 bases and J by 5 bases, with 11 bases between the two germline ends. CDR3 length: 14 residues. The germline V gene encodes CDR1 SGDLS and CDR2 YYNGEE. The CDR3, as DNA: TGTGCCAGCAGCGTAGGGGAGCGTGGGGAGACCCAGTACTTC. Its protein is CASSVGERGETQYF. The full variable domain, its missing parts supplied by reference TRBV9 and TRBJ2-5, is DSGVTQTPKHLITATGQRVTLRCSPRSGDLSVYWYQQSLDQGLQFLIQYYNGEERAKGNILERFSAQQFPDLHSELNLSSLELGDSALYFCASSVGERGETQYFGPGTRLLVL.

The V call is TRBV11-2, the J call TRBJ2-7, with D possibly matching TRBD2 (6 bases). The germline gives CDR1 SGHAT, CDR2 FQNNGV. Trimming removed 3 bases at V and 6 bases at J, with 15 bases between. The CDR3 is 14 amino acids. This CDR3 is CASSFQRASLEQYF. Here the CDR3 DNA reads TGTGCCAGCAGCTTCCAGCGGGCTTCCCTCGAGCAGTACTTC. Variable domain in full (rest from reference TRBV11-2 and TRBJ2-7): EAGVAQSPRYKIIEKRQSVAFWCNPISGHATLYWYQQILGQGPKLLIQFQNNGVVDDSQLPKDRFSAERLKGVDSTLKIQPAKLEDSAVYLCASSFQRASLEQYFGPGTRLTVT.

The V and J genes are TRBV28 and TRBJ1-3; D is possibly TRBD1 (6 bases). The V and J ends lost 3 bases and 4 bases respectively, with 10 bases between them. The CDR3 is 14 residues long. CDR1 is MDHEN, CDR2 SYDVKM, per germline. In DNA form, the CDR3 reads TGTGCCAGCAGTTTCGGGGGGGCGGGAAACACCATATATTTT. Amino acid sequence: CASSFGGAGNTIYF.

This clone was seen only a few times. The V call is TRBV18, the J call TRBJ1-2; TRBD1 agrees at 7 bases. Germline CDR1 and CDR2: KGHSH and LQKENI. Unmatched junction bases numbered 3, after V lost 2 bases and J lost 9 bases. The CDR3 has 12 amino acids. The CDR3 protein is CASSPGDSRYTF. In nucleotides, the CDR3 is TGTGCCAGCTCACCAGGGGACAGCCGCTACACCTTC. The variable domain in full, completed from reference TRBV18 and TRBJ1-2, reads NAGVMQNPRHLVRRRGQEARLRCSPMKGHSHVYWYRQLPEEGLKFMVYLQKENIIDESGMPKERFSAEFPKEGPSILRIQQVVRGDSAAYFCASSPGDSRYTFGSGTRLTVV.

This clone was counted once. Here the CDR3 DNA reads TGTGCCAGCAGCCCAAGGACAGAGTCCTACGAGCAGTACTTC. Its translation: CASSPRTESYEQYF. The chain joins TRBV5-4 to TRBJ2-7, with D maybe TRBD1 (6 bases). The CDR3 runs to 14 residues. From germline, CDR1 is SGHNT and CDR2 YYREEE (reference sequence). Trimming removed 4 bases at V and 1 base at J, with 12 bases between.

The chain couples TRBV19 to TRBJ1-6; D is uncertain. The CDR3 totals 16 residues. The germline CDR1 and CDR2 sequences are LNHDA and SQIVND (reference sequence). V lost 4 bases to trimming and J lost 2 bases, with 12 bases between them. CDR3 in amino acids: CASSTRGKTYNSPLHF. Here the CDR3 DNA reads TGTGCCAGTAGTACCCGCGGGAAAACCTATAATTCACCCCTCCACTTT.

The J gene is TRBJ1-6, the V gene TRBV5-6; tentative D call: TRBD1 (5 bases). Germline CDR1 reads SGHDT; CDR2 reads YYEEEE. The CDR3 is 15 residues long. Trimming cost V 3 bases and J 10 bases, with 17 bases left between them. CDR3 residues: CASSSPTGGGSPLHF. CDR3 coding DNA: TGTGCCAGCAGCTCCCCTACGGGGGGGGGATCACCCCTCCACTTT.

The chain couples TRBV19 to TRBJ2-1, with 7 bases that match TRBD1. Per the germline V gene, CDR1 is LNHDA and CDR2 is SQIVND (reference sequence). The CDR3 totals 15 residues. Unmatched junction bases numbered 8, after V lost 2 bases and J lost 7 bases. The CDR3 reads CASSIRTGVTNEQFF. CDR3 nucleotide sequence: TGTGCCAGTAGTATAAGGACAGGCGTCACGAATGAGCAGTTCTTC.

V usage is TRBV7-2 and J usage is TRBJ2-1; no firm D call. Trimming took off 3 bases at V and 2 bases at J, with 11 bases between the two ends. The length of the CDR3 is 15 residues. Germline V gene sequence: CDR1 SGHTA, CDR2 FQGNSA. Here the CDR3 DNA reads TGTGCCAGCAGCTTGGGCAGTAGAGCCTACAATGAGCAGTTCTTC. Protein: CASSLGSRAYNEQFF.

This sequence joins TRBV5-1 and TRBJ1-3; D not resolved. CDR3 length: 14 residues. Trimming pared 0 bases from V and 2 bases from J, leaving 6 bases between. Germline-derived CDR1 and CDR2 are SGHRS and YFSETQ. The CDR3 DNA is TGCGCCAGCAGCTTGGGAGGGACTGGAAACACCATATATTTT. Its translation: CASSLGGTGNTIYF.

The chain is built from TRBV7-3 and TRBJ1-2; D remains unclear. Trimming cost V 5 bases and J 4 bases, with 11 bases left between them. The CDR3 contains 13 residues. Germline CDR1 SGHTA, CDR2 FQGTGA. CDR3 sequence (DNA): TGTGCCAGCAGCCCAGACGCAGGCTATGGCTACACCTTC. This codes for CASSPDAGYGYTF.

This chain connects TRBV11-1 to TRBJ1-5; a weak D match, TRBD1 (5 bases). Germline V lookup: CDR1 SGHAT, CDR2 FQDESV (reference sequence). This CDR3 region has 13 residues. Trimming took off 0 bases at V and 7 bases at J, with 7 bases between the two ends. CDR3 in amino acids: CASSLAGGQPQHF. The CDR3 DNA is TGTGCCAGCAGCTTAGCTGGGGGGCAGCCCCAGCATTTT. Variable domain in full (rest from reference TRBV11-1 and TRBJ1-5): EAEVAQSPRYKITEKSQAVAFWCDPISGHATLYWYRQILGQGPELLVQFQDESVVDDSQLPKDRFSAERLKGVDSTLKIQPAELGDSAMYLCASSLAGGQPQHFGDGTRLSIL.

J is TRBJ1-4 and V is TRBV30; the match to TRBD1 covers 8 bases. CDR1 and CDR2 from the germline V gene are GTSNPN and SVGIG (reference sequence). The length of the CDR3 is 14 residues. V gave up 2 bases and J gave up 8 bases; unmatched junction bases: 7. The chain's CDR3 is CAWSTRQGSEKLFF. The CDR3 DNA reads as TGTGCCTGGAGTACACGACAGGGGAGCGAAAAACTGTTTTTT.